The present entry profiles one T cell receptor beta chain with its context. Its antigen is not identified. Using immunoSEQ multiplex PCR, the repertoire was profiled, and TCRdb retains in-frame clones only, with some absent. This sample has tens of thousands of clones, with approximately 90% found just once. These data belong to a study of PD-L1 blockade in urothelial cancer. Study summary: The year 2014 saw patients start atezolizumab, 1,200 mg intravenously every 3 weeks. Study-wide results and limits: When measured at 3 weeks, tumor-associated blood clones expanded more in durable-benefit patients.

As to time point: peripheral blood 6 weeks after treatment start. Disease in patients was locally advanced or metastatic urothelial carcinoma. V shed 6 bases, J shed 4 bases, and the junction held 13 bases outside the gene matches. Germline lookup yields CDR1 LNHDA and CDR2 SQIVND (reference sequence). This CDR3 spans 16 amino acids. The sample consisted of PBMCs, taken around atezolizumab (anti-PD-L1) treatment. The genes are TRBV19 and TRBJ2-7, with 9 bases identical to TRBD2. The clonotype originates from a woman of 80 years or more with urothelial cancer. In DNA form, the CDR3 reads TGTGCCAGTAGCCTATCCAGTAGCGGGAGTATGTACGAGCAGTACTTC. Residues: CASSLSSSGSMYEQYF.